This T cell receptor beta chain was recorded in a study of blood T cell repertoires in COVID-19. The CDR3 totals 18 residues. Germline V lookup: CDR1 MDHEN, CDR2 SYDVKM. The ends lost 2 bases at V and 5 bases at J; junction bases unmatched: 10. Clones were read by immunoSEQ multiplex PCR, and TCRdb kept only the in-frame ones, dropping some. Here the sample spans 150,000 to 200,000 clones, approximately 82% being singletons. Participant ages covered roughly 18 to 89 years across around 22 US areas. The chain uses TRBV28 and TRBJ2-5, with TRBD2 matching 14 bases. Sequenced sample: PBMCs or T cells enriched from blood (not recorded which). The sequence came from a woman aged 45-65 years in a cohort exposed to, infected with or recovered from COVID-19 (not recorded which). The CDR3 coding sequence is TGTGCCAGCAGTTTAAGGGGACTAGCGGGGGACCGGCGGGAGACCCAGTACTTC. This translates into CASSLRGLAGDRRETQYF.